The present T cell receptor beta chain was sequenced within a study of cytomegalovirus exposure and HLA in healthy donors. Study in general: Both the roughly 120 validation repertoires and the 500 to 700 first-cohort repertoires used the same platform, as reported by a later analysis.

Of note for this clone: Its antigen is undetermined.

The study's findings and limits: Listed as cytomegalovirus-associated were roughly 180 TCR beta chains. Within the 130 or so validation repertoires, first-cohort TCR clusters tended to co-occur, according to a later analysis.

The CDR3 is 14 amino acids. Trimming pared 3 bases from V and 1 base from J, leaving 12 bases between. CDR1 SQVTM and CDR2 ANQGSEA come from the germline V gene. Produced via immunoSEQ multiplex PCR; TCRdb's table is partial and in-frame only. The data contain fewer than 200,000 clones, roughly nine tenths of them singletons. The origin of this receptor is a woman in her twenties or thirties in good health and CMV-seronegative. The specimen was PBMCs. The rearrangement links TRBV29-1 to TRBJ2-5; D is possibly TRBD1 (6 bases). The CDR3 loop reads CSVEDRSVQETQYF. CDR3 DNA sequence: TGCAGCGTTGAGGACAGATCGGTCCAAGAGACCCAGTACTTC.